The present T cell receptor (beta chain) was sequenced within a study of T cell responses to AZD1222 COVID-19 vaccine. The method was immunoSEQ multiplex PCR; TCRdb's version includes in-frame clones alone and lacks a portion of them. Of 15,000 to 20,000 clones listed, roughly four fifths are singletons. Germline V gene data show CDR1 as SGDLS and CDR2 as YYNGEE. CDR3 length: 16 residues. Trimming pared 0 bases from V and 1 base from J, leaving 11 bases between. Specimen: peripheral blood, collected 28 days after the second AZD1222 dose. The source is an adult who received the AZD1222 COVID-19 vaccine. The chain employs TRBV9 and TRBJ1-3, with D hard to call. The DNA of the CDR3 is TGTGCCAGCAGCGTAGAGGGCGGAGGTTCTGGAAACACCATATATTTT. This encodes CASSVEGGGSGNTIYF.